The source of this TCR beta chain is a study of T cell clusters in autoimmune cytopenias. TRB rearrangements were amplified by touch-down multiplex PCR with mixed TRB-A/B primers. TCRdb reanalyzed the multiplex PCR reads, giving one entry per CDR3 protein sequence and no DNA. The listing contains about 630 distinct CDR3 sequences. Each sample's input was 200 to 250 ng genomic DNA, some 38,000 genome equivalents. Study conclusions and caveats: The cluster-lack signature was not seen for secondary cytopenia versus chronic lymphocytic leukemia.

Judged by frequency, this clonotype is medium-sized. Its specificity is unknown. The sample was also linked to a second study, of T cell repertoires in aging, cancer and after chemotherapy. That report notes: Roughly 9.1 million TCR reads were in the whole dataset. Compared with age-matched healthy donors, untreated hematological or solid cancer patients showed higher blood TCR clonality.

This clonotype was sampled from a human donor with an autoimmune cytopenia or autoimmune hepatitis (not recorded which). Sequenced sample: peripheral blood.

The CDR3 here is CASALNSGGYNEQFF. V and J are TRBV12-5 and TRBJ2-1; TCRdb calls TRBD2, which cannot be checked without DNA. Germline lookup yields CDR1 LGHNT and CDR2 FRNRAP. The CDR3 has 15 amino acids.